This T cell receptor beta chain was sequenced during a study of T-cell reconstitution after alpha-beta-depleted transplantation in children. The study's findings and limits: The high TCRbeta diversity at day 60 in some patients came from surviving recipient T cells and thymic progenitors. Alpha-beta T cells about two months after transplant reportedly derived from several hundred expanded graft clones. A year post-transplant, T-cell counts and diversity derived mostly from newly produced T cells.

TCRbeta library construction was performed incorporating unique molecular identifiers. TCRdb re-called the PCR reads with MiXCR, one entry per CDR3 protein. The sample lists just over 950,000 distinct CDR3 sequences; about 29% were seen once. CDR3 length: 17 amino acids. Germline CDR1 and CDR2: DFQATT and SNEGSKA (reference sequence). V gave up 3 bases and J gave up 0 bases, with 18 bases separating them. A remark on this clonotype: Its specificity is not known.

The sequence was collected from a boy under two years old who had a stem cell transplant for SCID, so the T cells may come from the graft donor. The sequences come from PBMCs, mostly from graft donor cells, collected 360 days after TCRalphabeta/CD19-depleted stem cell transplant. The rearrangement links TRBV20-1 to TRBJ2-1, with D perhaps matching TRBD2 (6 bases). The CDR3 bases are TGCAGTGCTAGTCAGCTTCGGAGCGGGTTCTCCTACAATGAGCAGTTCTTC. Translated, it gives CSASQLRSGFSYNEQFF.